This T cell receptor beta chain was found in a study of regulatory T cells in long-lasting Graves disease. Time point defined: persistent/refractory GD, antithyroid drugs over 5 years with positive TRAb. RNA extracted from PBMCs served as the sequencing template. Diagnosing Graves' disease relied on the American Thyroid Association guidelines. There are many counts of this clonotype. Arm-PCR with iRepertoire HTBI primers amplified the CDR3 regions for these TCR beta libraries. MiXCR, run by TCRdb on the multiplex PCR reads, gives a single entry per CDR3 protein. This table has 400,000 to 500,000 distinct CDR3 sequences, 20% to 25% appearing once. Germline V lookup: CDR1 SGHTA, CDR2 FQGTGA. CDR3 length: 16 residues. Trimming at V came to 5 bases and at J to 1 base, leaving 6 bases not matched to a gene.

The V and J genes are TRBV7-3 and TRBJ2-5, with 11 nucleotides matching TRBD2. This TCR was recovered from a female donor with Graves disease. The sample here was peripheral blood mononuclear cells (PBMCs), taken when the disease was refractory, from a patient treated with antithyroid drugs. The CDR3 spells CASSPYGTSGQETQYF. CDR3 DNA: TGTGCCAGCAGCCCATACGGGACTAGCGGCCAAGAGACCCAGTACTTC.